This T cell receptor beta chain came from a study of CD8 T cells in ankylosing spondylitis. Overall study findings and caveats: Earlier reports found some motif variants in synovial fluid and blood in reactive arthritis. CD8+ cells made up the disease-linked clones, which were relatively rare in peripheral blood. Clones linked to disease were reported to show significant enrichment in matched ankylosing spondylitis synovial fluid. A TCR beta motif of eight highly homologous variants appeared characteristic of ankylosing spondylitis blood.

The authors made TCR beta libraries by quantitative 5'-RACE with molecular barcodes. TCRdb analysed the 5' RACE reads with MiXCR anew, one entry per CDR3 protein. This table holds about 540,000 distinct CDR3 sequences, about an eighth found once. A few counts support this clonotype. Its antigen remains unidentified. The sequencing sample was made of blood, either unsorted or a sorted T cell fraction (not recorded which). This receptor was taken from a male donor with ankylosing spondylitis.

DNA for the CDR3: TGCGCCAGCAGCTCAACCCTGGGCCAGCCTAACTATGGCTACACCTTC. Translating gives CASSSTLGQPNYGYTF. The chain uses TRBV5-1 and TRBJ1-2; D remains unclear. The V and J ends lost 3 bases and 0 bases respectively, with 15 bases between them. Germline lookup yields CDR1 SGHRS and CDR2 YFSETQ. The CDR3 extends over 16 amino acids.